This T cell receptor (beta chain) was obtained from a study of cytomegalovirus exposure and HLA in healthy donors. Here immunoSEQ multiplex PCR was the method, and the copy in TCRdb shows in-frame clones only, minus some. The sample has approximately 100,000 clones; 70% to 90% are singletons. This CDR3 comprises 15 residues. CDR1 and CDR2 (germline): SGHRS, YFSETQ. The V gene lost 0 bases and the J gene lost 0 bases, with 10 bases spanning the gap. Material for sequencing was PBMCs. The genes are TRBV5-1 and TRBJ2-7; D is uncertain. The sequence came from a woman aged 25-40 years in good health and CMV-seronegative. Written as DNA, the CDR3 is TGCGCCAGCAGCTTGGACCCCCATAGCTCCTACGAGCAGTACTTC. It yields the protein CASSLDPHSSYEQYF.